This entry lists 28 T cell receptor beta chains sequenced from one sample in a study of beta chain features in type 1 diabetes. cDNA synthesis used the whole RNA isolate, giving expressed TCRB sequences. Clones were read by immunoSEQ multiplex PCR, and TCRdb kept only the in-frame ones, dropping some. In the table there are 850,000 to 900,000 clones, about 17% of which are singletons. Input material: naive CD4+ T cells from blood. These receptors were obtained from a woman aged 18-30 years in good health.

J is TRBJ2-1 and V is TRBV7-2; 10 bases map to TRBD2. Germline V gene lookup returns CDR1 SGHTA and CDR2 FQGNSA. The CDR3 has 15 residues. V shed 5 bases and J 7 bases; nucleotides not matched to a gene: 8. The CDR3 sequence: CASSTSSGSWNEQFF. The CDR3 DNA follows: TGTGCCAGCAGCACATCTAGCGGGAGTTGGAATGAGCAGTTCTTC.

This clone has just a few counts. This sequence joins TRBV5-1 and TRBJ2-7; a possible D gene is TRBD1 (5 bases). Germline V gene data show CDR1 as SGHRS and CDR2 as YFSETQ. This CDR3 comprises 15 residues. Trimming cost V 3 bases and J 2 bases, with 15 bases left between them. The CDR3 DNA is TGCGCCAGCAGCTCGTTGTACGGCAGGGCCTACGAGCAGTACTTC. This encodes CASSSLYGRAYEQYF.

The gene calls are TRBV5-6 and TRBJ2-2, with TRBD2 matching 10 bases. The CDR3 spans 18 residues. The V and J ends lost 4 bases and 3 bases, in that order; junction bases with no gene match: 12. The germline V gene has CDR1 SGHDT and CDR2 YYEEEE. The CDR3 sequence: CASSLLAGASRDTGELFF. Written as DNA, the CDR3 is TGTGCCAGCAGCCTTCTAGCGGGAGCATCGCGGGACACCGGGGAGCTGTTTTTT.

In this sample, this clone turned up a few times. The chain uses TRBV2 and TRBJ2-3; D is unresolved. Germline CDR1 SNHLY, CDR2 FYNNEI. The V gene lost 5 bases and the J gene lost 1 base, with 7 bases spanning the gap. The CDR3 totals 13 residues. The CDR3 is CASSRTGTDTQYF. The CDR3 coding sequence is TGTGCCAGCAGTCGAACAGGCACAGATACGCAGTATTTT.

This chain connects TRBV6-5 to TRBJ2-5; D call uncertain. Germline V CDR1 and CDR2: MNHEY, SVGAGI. V was trimmed by 0 bases and J by 13 bases, leaving 15 bases between them. The CDR3 runs to 13 residues. CDR3 sequence (DNA): TGTGCCAGCAGTTACTCTGACACCGGTCCTATGTACTTC. This sequence encodes CASSYSDTGPMYF.

The chain couples TRBV29-1 to TRBJ2-3; weak D call: TRBD2 (5 bases). Looked up from germline, CDR1 is SQVTM and CDR2 is ANQGSEA. The CDR3 contains 12 residues. The V gene lost 8 bases and the J gene lost 1 base, with 10 bases spanning the gap. The CDR3: CSLISGTDTQYF. For the CDR3, the DNA is TGCAGCCTTATTAGCGGCACAGATACGCAGTATTTT.

The CDR3 here is CAIRSDTEAFF. CDR3 DNA sequence: TGTGCCATCAGGTCGGACACTGAAGCTTTCTTT. This sequence joins TRBV10-3 and TRBJ1-1; D is unresolved. Germline CDR1 is ENHRY and CDR2 is SYGVKD. The length of the CDR3 is 11 residues. Trimming shortened V by 6 bases and J by 3 bases, and 5 bases separated the two germline ends.

This clone turned up a few times. The chain has TRBV28 and TRBJ1-5, with D perhaps matching TRBD1 (5 bases). The V end lost 10 bases, the J end lost 9 bases, and 22 bases lay between the germline ends. CDR1 MDHEN and CDR2 SYDVKM come from the germline V gene. The CDR3 runs 14 residues. CDR3 sequence reads: CATNDYRTPSPQHF. In DNA form, the CDR3 reads TGTGCCACCAACGACTATCGGACACCGTCGCCCCAGCATTTT.

The chain recombines TRBV6-5 with TRBJ2-5; D is ambiguous. Germline values: CDR1 MNHEY, CDR2 SVGAGI. V dropped 8 bases and J dropped 7 bases, with 8 bases sitting between them. This CDR3 has 10 residues. In DNA form, the CDR3 reads TGTGCCAGCGCTGTAGGGACCCAGTACTTC. It is translated as CASAVGTQYF.

This clone has only a few counts. The chain has TRBV5-6 and TRBJ1-4; tentative D call: TRBD1 (5 bases). The V end was cut by 4 bases, the J end by 13 bases, with 17 bases between. Germline CDR1 is SGHDT and CDR2 is YYEEEE. The CDR3 runs to 13 residues. The CDR3 DNA sequence: TGTGCCAGCAGCACGGGAGGGACCAAATCACTGTTTTTT. It translates to CASSTGGTKSLFF.

This clone has only a few counts. The chain couples TRBV7-2 to TRBJ1-5; TRBD1 aligns across 8 bases. The V gene's germline CDR1 is SGHTA and CDR2 FQGNSA. CDR3 length: 16 residues. Losses at the gene ends were 6 bases for V and 3 bases for J; bases not matched to a gene: 10. In DNA, the CDR3 is TGTGCCAGCAGGGACAGGGTTCCATCCGACAATCAGCCCCAGCATTTT. Its protein product is CASRDRVPSDNQPQHF.

This clone was detected a few times. The gene calls are TRBV7-9 and TRBJ2-2; D unresolved. The CDR3 loop spans 16 amino acids. V was pared by 9 bases and J by 2 bases, with 19 bases between. Germline V gene sequence: CDR1 SEHNR, CDR2 FQNEAQ (reference sequence). This CDR3 reads CASGILRRSNTGELFF. The CDR3, as DNA: TGTGCCAGTGGGATACTCCGGCGGTCCAACACCGGGGAGCTGTTTTTT.

This clone showed up just a few times. CDR3 in DNA: TGTGCCAGCAGCTTGGTCCCGGGGAGGAACACTGAAGCTTTCTTT. Its translation is CASSLVPGRNTEAFF. This chain connects TRBV5-6 to TRBJ1-1; D is undetermined. V was pared by 0 bases and J by 1 base, with 10 bases between. CDR3 length: 15 amino acids. CDR1 is SGHDT and CDR2 is YYEEEE in the germline V gene. Based on the CDR3 plus reference TRBV5-6 and TRBJ1-1, the full variable domain is DAGVTQSPTHLIKTRGQQVTLRCSPKSGHDTVSWYQQALGQGPQFIFQYYEEEERQRGNFPDRFSGHQFPNYSSELNVNALLLGDSALYLCASSLVPGRNTEAFFGQGTRLTVV.

V is TRBV6-5 and J is TRBJ2-7; tentatively, D is TRBD2 (6 bases). Germline V gives CDR1 MNHEY, CDR2 SVGAGI. V was cut by 0 bases and J by 5 bases, with 14 bases left in between. The CDR3 consists of 15 residues. The chain's CDR3 is CASSYSMGGGHEQYF. In nucleotides, the CDR3 is TGTGCCAGCAGTTACTCGATGGGGGGAGGACACGAGCAGTACTTC.

This clone turned up a few times. CDR3: CASSLAPGAVDTQYF. For the CDR3, the DNA is TGTGCCAGCAGCTTAGCTCCGGGAGCGGTAGATACGCAGTATTTT. This chain uses TRBV7-2 with TRBJ2-3, with a possible D match to TRBD2 (6 bases). V was shortened by 0 bases and J by 5 bases, with 12 bases between the two germline ends. Germline CDR1 and CDR2: SGHTA and FQGNSA. This CDR3 contains 15 residues.

This clone has just a few counts. The chain carries TRBV14 and TRBJ1-2, with a possible D match to TRBD1 (6 bases). CDR1 and CDR2 (germline): SGHDN, FVKESK. V dropped 4 bases and J dropped 3 bases, with 9 bases sitting between them. The CDR3 spans 13 residues. CDR3 residues: CASSPGTHYGYTF. Here the CDR3 DNA reads TGTGCCAGCAGCCCCGGGACACACTATGGCTACACCTTC.

The chain carries TRBV7-3 and TRBJ2-1; tentatively, D is TRBD2 (5 bases). V dropped 3 bases and J dropped 7 bases, with 10 bases sitting between them. This CDR3 contains 13 residues. Per germline, CDR1 SGHTA and CDR2 FQGTGA. The CDR3 DNA reads TGTGCCAGCAGCTTCGACTATCGGAATGAGCAGTTCTTC. This codes for CASSFDYRNEQFF.

Only a few counts were recorded for this clone. The rearrangement uses TRBV6-5 and TRBJ2-2; 7 bases match TRBD1. Germline V CDR1 and CDR2: MNHEY, SVGAGI. The CDR3 sequence is 16 residues long. J gave up 3 bases and V 0 bases, and 4 bases lay outside the gene matches. As DNA, the CDR3 is TGTGCCAGCAGTTACTCGAGGGGGCCACACACCGGGGAGCTGTTTTTT. It is translated as CASSYSRGPHTGELFF.

The CDR3 region has the DNA TGTGCCAGTAGTGGGTTGGACAGCGGAGGGTACGAGCAGTACTTC. This codes for CASSGLDSGGYEQYF. The chain couples TRBV19 to TRBJ2-7, with D perhaps being TRBD1 or TRBD2 (6 bases each). V lost 5 bases and J lost 4, with 18 bases in between. The CDR3 contains 15 residues. CDR1 and CDR2 from the germline V gene are LNHDA and SQIVND (reference sequence).

The CDR3 here is CSVEVDRNIQYF. In nucleotides, the CDR3 is TGCAGCGTTGAAGTGGACCGAAACATTCAGTACTTC. The chain is built from TRBV29-1 and TRBJ2-4; unclear D gene. CDR1 SQVTM and CDR2 ANQGSEA come from the germline V gene. The CDR3 is 12 amino acids. The V and J ends lost 1 base and 6 bases respectively, with 7 bases between them.

In its sample, this clone was seen a few times. This chain uses TRBV28 with TRBJ1-1; D gene unclear. The V gene lost 7 bases and the J gene lost 0 bases, with 12 bases spanning the gap. This CDR3 spans 14 amino acids. Germline CDR1 is MDHEN and CDR2 is SYDVKM. For the CDR3, the DNA is TGTGCCAGCATTACGGCGACGGTGAACACTGAAGCTTTCTTT. Its protein is CASITATVNTEAFF.

This sequence joins TRBV18 and TRBJ1-4; D is possibly TRBD1 (5 bases). The CDR3 has 13 residues. Trimming shortened V by 3 bases and J by 7 bases, and 9 bases separated the two germline ends. Germline CDR1 and CDR2: KGHSH and LQKENI. CDR3 nucleotides: TGTGCCAGCTCACCCCCGGGACCTGAAAAACTGTTTTTT. It encodes CASSPPGPEKLFF.

V gene TRBV5-1 combines with J gene TRBJ1-4, with TRBD1 matching over 10 bases. V dropped 6 bases and J dropped 7; count of bases not matched to a gene: 9. Germline V CDR1 and CDR2: SGHRS, YFSETQ. This CDR3 is built from 15 residues. In DNA, the CDR3 is TGCGCCAGCACCCATGGGAGGACAGGGGGTGAAAAACTGTTTTTT. It yields the protein CASTHGRTGGEKLFF.

The gene calls are TRBV18 and TRBJ2-7; TRBD2 agrees at 11 bases. The germline V gene encodes CDR1 KGHSH and CDR2 LQKENI. V shed 5 bases, J shed 2 bases, and the junction held 2 bases outside the gene matches. The CDR3 runs 14 residues. This CDR3 reads CASSSTSGTYEQYF. The CDR3 DNA sequence: TGTGCCAGCTCATCGACTAGCGGGACCTACGAGCAGTACTTC.

This clone occurred a few times. The rearrangement links TRBV6-5 to TRBJ2-1, with D perhaps TRBD2 (5 bases). The germline gives CDR1 MNHEY, CDR2 SVGAGI. With 4 bases removed from V and 6 bases from J, the gap between germline ends came to 16 bases. The CDR3 runs to 15 residues. The CDR3 coding sequence is TGTGCCAGCAGTTTCAGCCCTCATGGGAGCAATGAGCAGTTCTTC. Amino acids: CASSFSPHGSNEQFF.

In nucleotides, the CDR3 is TGTGCCAGCAGCCCGGGGACTAGCGGGAGTAGCGAGCAGTACTTC. This gives the protein CASSPGTSGSSEQYF. This sequence joins TRBV7-3 and TRBJ2-7, with 14 bases fitting TRBD2. V lost 5 bases and J lost 6; bases outside the gene matches: 6. Germline CDR1 reads SGHTA; CDR2 reads FQGTGA. This CDR3 has 15 amino acids.

The sample holds a few counts of this clone. The chain couples TRBV5-4 to TRBJ2-7; TRBD2 matches at 10 bases. Trimming took 2 bases from V and 5 from J; bases not matched to a gene: 4. The CDR3 contains 14 residues. In germline, CDR1 is SGHNT, CDR2 YYREEE (reference sequence). The CDR3 DNA is TGTGCCAGCAGCTTTCTAGCGGGAGATAACGAGCAGTACTTC. Translated: CASSFLAGDNEQYF.

This clone was observed a few times. The CDR3 bases are TGTGCCAGCAGGGACACTAGCGGGAAAAATGAGCAGTTCTTC. Translated: CASRDTSGKNEQFF. This chain joins TRBV6-6 and TRBJ2-1, with 10 bases that match TRBD2. This CDR3 has 14 residues. The junction had 6 bases not matched to a gene; V was cut back by 6 bases and J by 7 bases. The germline V gene has CDR1 MNHNY and CDR2 SVGAGI (reference sequence).